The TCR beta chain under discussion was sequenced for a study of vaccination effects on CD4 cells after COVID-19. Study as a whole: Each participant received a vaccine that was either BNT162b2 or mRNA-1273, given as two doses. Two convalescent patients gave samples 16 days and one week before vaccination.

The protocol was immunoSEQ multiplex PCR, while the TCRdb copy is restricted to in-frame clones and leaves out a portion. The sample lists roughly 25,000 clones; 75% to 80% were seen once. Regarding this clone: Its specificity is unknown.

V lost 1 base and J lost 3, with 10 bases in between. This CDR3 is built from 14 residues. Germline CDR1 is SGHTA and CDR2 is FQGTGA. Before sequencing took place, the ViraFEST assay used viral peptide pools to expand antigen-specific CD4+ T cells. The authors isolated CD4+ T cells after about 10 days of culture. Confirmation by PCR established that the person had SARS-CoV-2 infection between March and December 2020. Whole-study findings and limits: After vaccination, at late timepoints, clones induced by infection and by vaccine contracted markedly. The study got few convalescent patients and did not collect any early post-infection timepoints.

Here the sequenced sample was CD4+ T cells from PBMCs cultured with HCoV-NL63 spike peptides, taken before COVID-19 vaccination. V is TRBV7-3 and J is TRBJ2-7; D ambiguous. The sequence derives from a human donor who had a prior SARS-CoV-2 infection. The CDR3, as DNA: TGTGCCAGCAGCTTAATGGCAGACAACTACGAGCAGTACTTC. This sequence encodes CASSLMADNYEQYF.